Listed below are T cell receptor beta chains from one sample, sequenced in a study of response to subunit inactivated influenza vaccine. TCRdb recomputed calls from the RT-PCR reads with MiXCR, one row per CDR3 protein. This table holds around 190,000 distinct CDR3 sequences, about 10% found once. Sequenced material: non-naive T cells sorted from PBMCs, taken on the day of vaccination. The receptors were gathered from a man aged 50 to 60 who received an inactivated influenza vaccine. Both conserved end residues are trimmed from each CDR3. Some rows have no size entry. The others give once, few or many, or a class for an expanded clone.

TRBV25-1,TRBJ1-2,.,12,ASSEGGVDYGYT
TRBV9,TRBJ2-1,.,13,ASSTVGTNYNEQF
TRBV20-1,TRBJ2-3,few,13,SAGLAGGPGDTQY
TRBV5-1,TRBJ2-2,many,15,ASSWSPGLTNTGELF
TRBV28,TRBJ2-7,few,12,ASSPSKGFYEQY
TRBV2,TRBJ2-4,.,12,ASRGGDAKNIQY
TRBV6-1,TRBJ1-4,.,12,ASTPDGYNEKLF
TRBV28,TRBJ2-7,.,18,ASSFAQGLAGDTPSYEQY
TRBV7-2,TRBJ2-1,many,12,ASSLGIDYNEQF
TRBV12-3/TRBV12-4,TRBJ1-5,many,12,ASSFTGGGQPQH
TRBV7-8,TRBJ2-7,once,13,ASSKGGVGSYEQY
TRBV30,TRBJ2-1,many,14,AWSLWTSGTADEQF
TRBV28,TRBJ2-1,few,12,ASSRPGSYNEQF
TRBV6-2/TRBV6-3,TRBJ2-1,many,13,ASSFSGRAEDEQF
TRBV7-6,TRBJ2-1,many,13,ASSLSASSYNEQF
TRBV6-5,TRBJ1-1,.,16,ASSYPLGKGRWNTEAF
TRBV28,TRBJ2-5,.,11,ATKQGSQETQY
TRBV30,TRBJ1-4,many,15,AWSDPGQGAYTEKLF
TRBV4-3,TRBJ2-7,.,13,ASSHNRDRTYEQY
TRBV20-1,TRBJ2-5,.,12,SAPGYRGPGTQY
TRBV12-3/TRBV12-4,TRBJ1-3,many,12,ASSFQDSGNTIY
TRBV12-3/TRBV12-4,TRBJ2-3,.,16,ASSRTSGRYTSTDTQY
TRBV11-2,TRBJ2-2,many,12,ASSPILNTGELF
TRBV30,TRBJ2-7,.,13,AWSHPGQGEYEQY
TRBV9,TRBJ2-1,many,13,ASSTRQGSYNEQF
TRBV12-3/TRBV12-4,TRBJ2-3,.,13,ASSPRTLGWDTQY